The clone carrying this T cell receptor (beta chain) occurred a few times. Its antigen remains unknown. The data are from a study of T-cell memory formation after mild COVID-19. General study points: The authors did not confirm SARS-CoV-2 specificity of second-wave clones peaking day 37.

The V end was cut by 0 bases, the J end by 4 bases, with 15 bases between. CDR1 and CDR2 from the germline V gene are LGHNA and YSLEER. CDR3 length: 17 amino acids. With constant-segment primers, 5'RACE yielded cDNA libraries of TCR alpha and TCR beta that carried sample barcodes and UMIs. TCRdb reanalysed the 5' RACE reads using MiXCR and keeps one entry per CDR3 protein. Among 200,000 to 250,000 distinct CDR3 sequences listed, more than 8% were seen once. The receptor's source is a man between 18 and 29 years old who had mild COVID-19 (a few samples of this study predate the infection). Cell type and time point are not known. The sample was PBMCs or a T cell subset sorted from them (not recorded which). The chain has TRBV4-3 and TRBJ2-2; D not resolved. CDR3 loop: CASSQEKGTWGTGELFF. The CDR3 DNA is TGCGCCAGCAGCCAAGAAAAAGGAACATGGGGCACCGGGGAGCTGTTTTTT.